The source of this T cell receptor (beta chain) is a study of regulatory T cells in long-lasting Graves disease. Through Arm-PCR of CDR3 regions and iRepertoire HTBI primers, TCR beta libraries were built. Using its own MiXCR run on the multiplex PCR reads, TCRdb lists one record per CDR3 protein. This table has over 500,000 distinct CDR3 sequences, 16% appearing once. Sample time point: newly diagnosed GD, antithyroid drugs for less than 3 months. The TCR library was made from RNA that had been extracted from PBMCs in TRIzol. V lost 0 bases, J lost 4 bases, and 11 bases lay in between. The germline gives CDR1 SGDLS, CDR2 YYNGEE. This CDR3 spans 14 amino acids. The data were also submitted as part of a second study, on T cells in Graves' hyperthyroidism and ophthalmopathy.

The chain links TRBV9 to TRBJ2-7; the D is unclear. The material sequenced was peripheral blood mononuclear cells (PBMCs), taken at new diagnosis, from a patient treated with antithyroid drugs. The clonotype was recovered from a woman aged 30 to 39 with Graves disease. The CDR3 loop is CASSVGAEQYEQYF. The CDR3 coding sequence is TGTGCCAGCAGCGTAGGGGCGGAGCAGTACGAGCAGTACTTC.